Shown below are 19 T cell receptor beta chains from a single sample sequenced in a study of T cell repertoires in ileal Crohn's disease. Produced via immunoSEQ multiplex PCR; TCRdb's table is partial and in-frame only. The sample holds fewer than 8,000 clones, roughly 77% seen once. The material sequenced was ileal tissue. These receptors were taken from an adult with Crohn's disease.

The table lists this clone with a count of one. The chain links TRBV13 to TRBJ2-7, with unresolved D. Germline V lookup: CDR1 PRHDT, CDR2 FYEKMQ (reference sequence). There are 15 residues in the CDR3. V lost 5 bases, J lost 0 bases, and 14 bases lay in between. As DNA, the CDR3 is TGTGCCAGCAGCGCCACCTTCTCGAGCTCCTACGAGCAGTACTTC. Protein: CASSATFSSSYEQYF. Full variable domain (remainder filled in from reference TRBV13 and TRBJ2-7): AAGVIQSPRHLIKEKRETATLKCYPIPRHDTVYWYQQGPGQDPQFLISFYEKMQSDKGSIPDRFSAQQFSDYHSELNMSSLELGDSALYFCASSATFSSSYEQYFGPGTRLTVT.

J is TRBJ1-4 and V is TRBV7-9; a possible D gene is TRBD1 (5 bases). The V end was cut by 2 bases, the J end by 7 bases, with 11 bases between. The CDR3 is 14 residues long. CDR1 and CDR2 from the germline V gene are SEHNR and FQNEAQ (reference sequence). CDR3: CASSLSSGREKLFF. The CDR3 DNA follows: TGTGCCAGCAGCTTATCCTCAGGGCGTGAAAAACTGTTTTTT. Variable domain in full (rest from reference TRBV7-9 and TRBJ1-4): DTGVSQNPRHKITKRGQNVTFRCDPISEHNRLYWYRQTLGQGPEFLTYFQNEAQLEKSRLLSDRFSAERPKGSFSTLEIQRTEQGDSAMYLCASSLSSGREKLFFGSGTQLSVL.

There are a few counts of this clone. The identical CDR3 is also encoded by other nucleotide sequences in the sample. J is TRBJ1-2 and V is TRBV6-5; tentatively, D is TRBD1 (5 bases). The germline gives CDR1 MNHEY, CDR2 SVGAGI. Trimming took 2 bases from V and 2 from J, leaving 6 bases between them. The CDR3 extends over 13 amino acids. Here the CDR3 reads CASSYDSNYGYTF. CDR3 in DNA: TGTGCCAGCAGTTACGACAGCAACTATGGCTACACCTTC.

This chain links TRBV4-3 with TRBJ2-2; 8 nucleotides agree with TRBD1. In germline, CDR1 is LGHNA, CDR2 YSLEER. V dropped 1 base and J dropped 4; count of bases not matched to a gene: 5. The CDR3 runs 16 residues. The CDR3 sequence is CASSQGTGTFTGELFF. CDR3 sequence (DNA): TGCGCCAGCAGCCAAGGGACAGGGACTTTCACCGGGGAGCTGTTTTTT.

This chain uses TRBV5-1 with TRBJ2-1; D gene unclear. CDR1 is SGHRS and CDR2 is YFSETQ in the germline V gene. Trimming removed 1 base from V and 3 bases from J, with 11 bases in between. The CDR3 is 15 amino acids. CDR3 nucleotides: TGCGCCAGCAGCTTGTCCCAAACGAGCTACAATGAGCAGTTCTTC. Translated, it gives CASSLSQTSYNEQFF.

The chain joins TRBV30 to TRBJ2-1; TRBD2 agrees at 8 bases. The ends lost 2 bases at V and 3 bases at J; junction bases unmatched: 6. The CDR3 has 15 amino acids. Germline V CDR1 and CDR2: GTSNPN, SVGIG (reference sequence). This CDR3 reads CAWSLGLVGYNEQFF. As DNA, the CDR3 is TGTGCCTGGAGTCTGGGACTAGTCGGCTACAATGAGCAGTTCTTC.

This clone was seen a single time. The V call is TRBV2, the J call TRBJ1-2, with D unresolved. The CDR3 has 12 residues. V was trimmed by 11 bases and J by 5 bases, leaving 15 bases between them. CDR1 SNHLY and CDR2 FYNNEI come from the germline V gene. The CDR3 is CASSSGVYGYTF. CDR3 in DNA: TGTGCCTCCTCGTCCGGTGTTTATGGCTACACCTTC. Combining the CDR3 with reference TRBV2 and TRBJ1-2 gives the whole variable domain EPEVTQTPSHQVTQMGQEVILRCVPISNHLYFYWYRQILGQKVEFLVSFYNNEISEKSEIFDDQFSVERPDGSNFTLKIRSTKLEDSAMYFCASSSGVYGYTFGSGTRLTVV.

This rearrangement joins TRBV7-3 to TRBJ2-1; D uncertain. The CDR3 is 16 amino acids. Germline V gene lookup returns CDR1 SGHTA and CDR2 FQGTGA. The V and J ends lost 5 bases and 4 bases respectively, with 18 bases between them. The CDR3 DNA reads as TGTGCCAGCAGCAAAGATCCTACCCAGGCTTACAATGAGCAGTTCTTC. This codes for CASSKDPTQAYNEQFF.

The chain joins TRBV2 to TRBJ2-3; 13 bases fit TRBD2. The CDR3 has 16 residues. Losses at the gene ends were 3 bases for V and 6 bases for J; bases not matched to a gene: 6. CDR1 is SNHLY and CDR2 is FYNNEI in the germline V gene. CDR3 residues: CASSDGLAGDRDTQYF. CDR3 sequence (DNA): TGTGCCAGCAGTGACGGACTAGCGGGAGATCGGGATACGCAGTATTTT.

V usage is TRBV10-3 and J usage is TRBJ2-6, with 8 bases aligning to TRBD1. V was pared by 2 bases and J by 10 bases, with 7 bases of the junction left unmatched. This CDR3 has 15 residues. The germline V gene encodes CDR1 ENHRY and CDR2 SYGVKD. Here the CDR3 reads CAISEGQGIRNVLTF. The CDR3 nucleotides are TGTGCCATCAGTGAGGGACAGGGAATTAGGAACGTCCTGACTTTC.

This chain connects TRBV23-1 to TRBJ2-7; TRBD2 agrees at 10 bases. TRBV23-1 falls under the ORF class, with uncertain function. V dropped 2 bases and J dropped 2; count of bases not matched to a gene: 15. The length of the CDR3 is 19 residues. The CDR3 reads CASSQKGASGRNGTYEQYF. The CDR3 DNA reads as TGCGCCAGCAGTCAAAAGGGAGCTAGCGGGAGAAACGGGACCTACGAGCAGTACTTC.

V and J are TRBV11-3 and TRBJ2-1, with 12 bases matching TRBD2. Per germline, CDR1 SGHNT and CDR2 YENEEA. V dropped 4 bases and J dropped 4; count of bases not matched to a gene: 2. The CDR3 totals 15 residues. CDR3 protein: CASSSLAGGYNEQFF. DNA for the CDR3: TGTGCCAGCAGCTCGCTAGCGGGAGGGTACAATGAGCAGTTCTTC.

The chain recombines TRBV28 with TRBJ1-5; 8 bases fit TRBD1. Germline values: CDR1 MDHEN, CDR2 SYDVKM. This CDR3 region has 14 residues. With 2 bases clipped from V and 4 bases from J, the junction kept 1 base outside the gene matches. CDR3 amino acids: CASSLDRGNQPQHF. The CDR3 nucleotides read TGTGCCAGCAGTTTAGACAGGGGAAATCAGCCCCAGCATTTT.

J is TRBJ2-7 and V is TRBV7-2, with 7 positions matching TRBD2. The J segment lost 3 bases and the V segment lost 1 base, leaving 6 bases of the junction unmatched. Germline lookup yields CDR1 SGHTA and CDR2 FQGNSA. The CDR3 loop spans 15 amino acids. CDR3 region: CASSLEAGVGYEQYF. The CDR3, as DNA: TGTGCCAGCAGCTTAGAGGCGGGAGTCGGCTACGAGCAGTACTTC.

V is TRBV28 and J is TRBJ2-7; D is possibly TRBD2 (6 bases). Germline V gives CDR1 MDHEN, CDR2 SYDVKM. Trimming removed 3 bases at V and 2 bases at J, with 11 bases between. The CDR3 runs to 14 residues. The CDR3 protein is CASSFPGEAYEQYF. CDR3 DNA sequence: TGTGCCAGCAGTTTCCCTGGGGAGGCCTACGAGCAGTACTTC.

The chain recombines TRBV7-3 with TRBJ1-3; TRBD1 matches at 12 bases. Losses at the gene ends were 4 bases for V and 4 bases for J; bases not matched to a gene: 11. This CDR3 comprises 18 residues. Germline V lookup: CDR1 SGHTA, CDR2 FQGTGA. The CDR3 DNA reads TGTGCCAGCAGCTCCCCACCGGGACAGGGGGCGAAAGGAAACACCATATATTTT. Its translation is CASSSPPGQGAKGNTIYF.

CDR3 residues: CASSLGRRARIPNEQFF. The CDR3 coding sequence is TGTGCCAGCAGTTTAGGCCGGCGGGCCCGGATCCCCAATGAGCAGTTCTTC. This chain links TRBV28 with TRBJ2-1; possibly TRBD2 for D (5 bases). The germline V gene encodes CDR1 MDHEN and CDR2 SYDVKM. Trimming left V 2 bases short and J 6 bases short, with 20 bases between. CDR3 length: 17 residues.

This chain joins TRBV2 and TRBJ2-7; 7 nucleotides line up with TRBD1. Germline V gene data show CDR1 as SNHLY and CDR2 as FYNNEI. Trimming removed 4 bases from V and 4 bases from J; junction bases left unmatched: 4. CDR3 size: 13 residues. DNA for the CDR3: TGTGCCAGCAGTGTGGGACAGTTATACGAGCAGTACTTC. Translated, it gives CASSVGQLYEQYF.

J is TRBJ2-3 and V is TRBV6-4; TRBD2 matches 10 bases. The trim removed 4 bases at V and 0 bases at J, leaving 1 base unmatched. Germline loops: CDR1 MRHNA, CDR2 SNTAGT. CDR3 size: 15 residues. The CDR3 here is CASSVLAGSTDTQYF. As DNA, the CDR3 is TGTGCCAGCAGTGTACTAGCGGGAAGCACAGATACGCAGTATTTT.